This T cell receptor (beta chain) was obtained from a study of response to subunit inactivated influenza vaccine. Whole-study results and caveats: Few new T cells, the authors suggested, are recruited by each seasonal influenza vaccination.

This clonotype has only one observation. Its antigen is not identified. Each CDR3 protein is one row after TCRdb ran MiXCR on the RT-PCR reads. The sample gives 650,000 to 800,000 distinct CDR3 sequences, 14% of which show up once; 6.5% to 8.5% is in the top ten. Trimming stripped 2 bases from V and 2 bases from J, with 18 bases between. CDR3 length: 16 amino acids. In germline, CDR1 is SQVTM, CDR2 ANQGSEA. The material sequenced was PBMCs from blood, taken approximately 15 days before vaccination. This chain links TRBV29-1 with TRBJ2-5, with a weak D call TRBD2 (5 bases). The receptor was derived from a man aged 50-59 years who received an inactivated influenza vaccine. The CDR3 loop reads CSVERLGKWEQETQYF. CDR3 sequence (DNA): TGCAGCGTTGAAAGGCTAGGAAAATGGGAGCAAGAGACCCAGTACTTC.